Each of the 5 T cell receptor beta chains below was sequenced from the same sample in a study of neoadjuvant anti-PD-1 for oral cavity cancer. Measured with immunoSEQ multiplex PCR; TCRdb has only the in-frame clones, and not every one. The sample includes about 80,000 clones, more than 80% of them seen just once. The starting material was PBMCs, obtained before nivolumab (anti-PD-1) treatment. These receptors originate from a person aged 40 to 85 with oral cavity squamous cell carcinoma.

This CDR3 reads CASSSGLAGDTQYF. The CDR3 DNA sequence: TGTGCCAGCAGCTCGGGACTAGCGGGAGATACGCAGTATTTT. The chain links TRBV11-3 to TRBJ2-3; 12 bases map to TRBD2. The V and J ends lost 4 bases and 5 bases, in that order; junction bases with no gene match: 1. The CDR3 is 14 amino acids. The germline V gene encodes CDR1 SGHNT and CDR2 YENEEA.

The V and J genes are TRBV5-1 and TRBJ2-7, with 8 bases identical to TRBD2. Germline trimming cut 5 bases from V and 0 bases from J; bases unmatched to any gene: 4. The germline gives CDR1 SGHRS, CDR2 YFSETQ. CDR3 size: 14 residues. CDR3 loop: CASRLSGSSYEQYF. In DNA form, the CDR3 reads TGCGCCAGCAGGCTAAGCGGGAGCTCCTACGAGCAGTACTTC.

The V gene is TRBV5-1, the J gene TRBJ2-3, with D tentatively TRBD1 (6 bases). V was clipped by 2 bases and J by 3 bases, with 10 bases between them. The CDR3 is made up of 14 amino acids. Germline CDR1 SGHRS, CDR2 YFSETQ. CDR3 in amino acids: CASSLGRGTDTQYF. CDR3 nucleotide sequence: TGCGCCAGCAGCTTAGGCAGGGGAACAGATACGCAGTATTTT.

J is TRBJ1-4 and V is TRBV7-9; perhaps TRBD1 as D (6 bases). The germline V gene has CDR1 SEHNR and CDR2 FQNEAQ (reference sequence). The CDR3 spans 16 residues. Between the trimmed V and J ends, which lost 4 bases and 4 bases, there was a span of 16 bases. CDR3 sequence reads: CASSWGAGQSNEKLFF. The CDR3 nucleotides are TGTGCCAGCAGCTGGGGGGCCGGGCAGAGTAATGAAAAACTGTTTTTT.

This clone has just one count. CDR3 region: CASSWNRDYGYTF. The CDR3 region has the DNA TGTGCCAGCAGTTGGAACCGGGACTATGGCTACACCTTC. The rearrangement links TRBV28 to TRBJ1-2; D remains ambiguous. The length of the CDR3 is 13 residues. In germline, CDR1 is MDHEN, CDR2 SYDVKM. V was trimmed by 4 bases and J by 3 bases, leaving 9 bases between them.